The rows below give T cell receptor beta chains drawn from one sample of a study of blood T cell repertoires in COVID-19. The data were produced by immunoSEQ multiplex PCR, yet TCRdb's version contains in-frame clones alone and is incomplete. This sample has under 95,000 clones, with roughly 86% found just once. The sequenced material came from peripheral blood. The receptors were sampled from a woman in her fifties or sixties with acute or convalescent COVID-19. Each CDR3 is given with its conserved first and last residue. Each record gives: J gene, D gene, V gene, clone size, CDR3 DNA, CDR3 protein. A D gene is named only where the DNA matches it firmly. For some rows the clone size is stated as once, few or many, or as a class when expanded; others skip it.

TRBJ2-7	TRBD2	TRBV9	-	TGTGCCAGCAGCGGAACGGGACTAGCATCCGAGCAGTACTTC	CASSGTGLASEQYF
TRBJ2-2	-	TRBV9	-	TGTGCCAGCAGCCCGACAAGGAACACCGGGGAGCTGTTTTTT	CASSPTRNTGELFF
TRBJ1-1	-	TRBV19	few	TGTGCCAGTAGTATAGGCCCAGGGAACACTGAAGCTTTCTTT	CASSIGPGNTEAFF
TRBJ1-5	TRBD1	TRBV15	-	TGTGCCACCAGCAGCAGAATGGACAGGGTCGGACAGCCCCAGCATTTT	CATSSRMDRVGQPQHF
TRBJ1-3	-	TRBV19	-	TGTGCCAGTAGTACCATCTCTGGAAACACCATATATTTT	CASSTISGNTIYF
TRBJ2-5	TRBD2	TRBV15	-	TGTGCCACCAGCAGAGTAACTAGCGGGCGCTCCCAAGAGACCCAGTACTTC	CATSRVTSGRSQETQYF
TRBJ2-7	-	TRBV30	-	TGTGCCTGCCACCTGGCGGACTACGAGCAGTACTTC	CACHLADYEQYF
TRBJ1-1	-	TRBV7-2	-	TGTGCCAGCAGCCAAAGGAGGGATAGTATTACTGAAGCTTTCTTT	CASSQRRDSITEAFF
TRBJ2-1	-	TRBV19	-	TGTGCCAGTACCTTAAGCGGTAGCTCCTACAATGAGCAGTTCTTC	CASTLSGSSYNEQFF
TRBJ2-7	TRBD1	TRBV7-9	-	TGTGCCAGCAGCTTAGGGACAGGGATCCACGAGCAGTACTTC	CASSLGTGIHEQYF
TRBJ1-2	TRBD1	TRBV5-5	-	TGTGCCAGCAGCGCCGATGGACAGGTCGGCTATGGCTACACCTTC	CASSADGQVGYGYTF
TRBJ2-7	-	TRBV3-1/TRBV3-2	-	TGTGCCAGCAGCCGCCCGGGGGGCTCGGGGGAGCAGTACTTC	CASSRPGGSGEQYF
TRBJ1-2	TRBD1	TRBV19	-	TGTGCCAGGAGGACCGGGACAGGGGGTGATGGCTACACCTTC	CARRTGTGGDGYTF
TRBJ1-1	-	TRBV5-1	-	TGCGCCAGCAGCTGGGCCTCCGGGACAATGAACACTGAAGCTTTCTTT	CASSWASGTMNTEAFF
TRBJ1-6	-	TRBV30	-	TGTGCCTGGACCAGCTCCTATAATTCACCCCTCCACTTT	CAWTSSYNSPLHF
TRBJ2-1	TRBD2	TRBV7-6	-	TGTGCCAGCAGCTTACAACTAGCGGGGGGGCCTAACAATGAGCAGTTCTTC	CASSLQLAGGPNNEQFF
TRBJ1-1	-	TRBV3-1/TRBV3-2	once	TGTGCCAGCAGCCCCGGACGGGGGACGGTAACTGAAGCTTTCTTT	CASSPGRGTVTEAFF
TRBJ1-1	-	TRBV5-1	once	TGCGCCAGCAGCGGAGGCTACAGGGACACTGAAGCTTTCTTT	CASSGGYRDTEAFF
TRBJ1-2	-	TRBV5-5	-	TGTGCCAGCAGCTTGGCCTTGGAGGGTCGCTATGGCTACACCTTC	CASSLALEGRYGYTF
TRBJ1-1	-	TRBV7-2	-	TGTGCCAGCAGCTTAGCGGGGATCGGGGGCACTGAAGCTTTCTTT	CASSLAGIGGTEAFF
TRBJ2-7	-	TRBV30	-	TGTGCCTGGAGTGAGACTAGGTTTTTACAATACGAGCAGTACTTC	CAWSETRFLQYEQYF
TRBJ1-1	-	TRBV20-1	-	TGCAGTGCTGGACAGAACACTGAAGCTTTCTTT	CSAGQNTEAFF
TRBJ2-1	TRBD2	TRBV13	-	TGTGCCAGCAGCGAACCCACTAGCGGGGGAGAGCAGTTCTTC	CASSEPTSGGEQFF
TRBJ2-7	TRBD2	TRBV15	-	TGTGCCACCAGCAACTCAGGCCTAGCGGGAGGTCGATGGGAGCAGTACTTC	CATSNSGLAGGRWEQYF
TRBJ1-5	TRBD1	TRBV19	few	TGTGCCAGTAGTACCGACAGGGTTCAAGGGCAGCCCCAGCATTTT	CASSTDRVQGQPQHF
TRBJ1-2	-	TRBV7-9	-	TGTGCCAGCGGATCCGGACAGTTCCTTAGGTATGGCTACACCTTC	CASGSGQFLRYGYTF
TRBJ1-2	TRBD1	TRBV5-6	-	TGTGCCAGCAGCTTGGCCGGGACAGGGAGGGACTATGGCTACACCTTC	CASSLAGTGRDYGYTF
TRBJ2-7	TRBD2	TRBV6-5	-	TGTGCCAGCAGAAGACTAGCGGGAGTTCGCGAGCAGTACTTC	CASRRLAGVREQYF
TRBJ2-1	TRBD2	TRBV7-2	-	TGTGCCAGCAGCCCCGACAGCGGGAGGTACAATGAGCAGTTCTTC	CASSPDSGRYNEQFF
TRBJ1-1	TRBD1	TRBV5-1	-	TGCGCCAGCAGTTTGCACCGGGACAGGGTATCTGAAGCTTTCTTT	CASSLHRDRVSEAFF
TRBJ1-2	-	TRBV7-9	-	TGTGCCAGCAGCTTAGAGACGGGGGGTAACTATGGCTACACCTTC	CASSLETGGNYGYTF
TRBJ1-4	-	TRBV6-1	-	TGTGCCAGCAGTGATTGGCGACCGGGAGGTGAAAAACTGTTTTTT	CASSDWRPGGEKLFF
TRBJ1-1	-	TRBV4-1	-	TGCGCCAGCAGCCAAAACAGGGCTGAAGCTTTCTTT	CASSQNRAEAFF
TRBJ2-2	TRBD2	TRBV9	-	TGTGCCAGCAGCGCGGGACTAGCGAAGAACACCGGGGAGCTGTTTTTT	CASSAGLAKNTGELFF
TRBJ2-1	-	TRBV7-9	-	TGTGCCAGCAGCTCATGGGGGGTCAATGAGCAGTTCTTC	CASSSWGVNEQFF
TRBJ1-1	TRBD1	TRBV11-2	-	TGTGCCAGCAGCTTAGGGCAGGGGGCGACTGAAGCTTTCTTT	CASSLGQGATEAFF
TRBJ2-3	-	TRBV11-3	-	TGTGCCAGCAGCCCGGGGGCAGATACGCAGTATTTT	CASSPGADTQYF
TRBJ1-2	-	TRBV6-2/TRBV6-3	once	TGTGCCAGCAGTTACTCGACAGGACGTTATGGCTACACCTTC	CASSYSTGRYGYTF
TRBJ1-2	TRBD1	TRBV7-2	-	TGTGCCAGCAGCACAGGGGGTGGACTCTATGGCTACACCTTC	CASSTGGGLYGYTF
TRBJ2-4	-	TRBV3-1/TRBV3-2	-	TGTGCCAGCAGCCCTGGGGGGAAGACGAACATTCAGTACTTC	CASSPGGKTNIQYF
TRBJ1-2	TRBD1	TRBV19	-	TGTGCCAGTAGTACATGGGACAGACCAAACTATGGCTACACCTTC	CASSTWDRPNYGYTF
TRBJ2-3	-	TRBV9	-	TGTGCCAGCAGCCCGACTAGTAGCACAGATACGCAGTATTTT	CASSPTSSTDTQYF
TRBJ1-2	TRBD1	TRBV6-5	-	TGTGCCACGAAAGGGACAGGCCAAATCTATGGCTACACCTTC	CATKGTGQIYGYTF
TRBJ1-5	TRBD1	TRBV19	-	TGTGCCAGTTTGACAACGGGACAGATCCGCAATCAGCCCCAGCATTTT	CASLTTGQIRNQPQHF
TRBJ2-3	-	TRBV3-1/TRBV3-2	-	TGTGCCAGCCGGGGGACGGGAGATACGCAGTATTTT	CASRGTGDTQYF
TRBJ1-1	TRBD1	TRBV7-9	-	TGTGCCAGCAGCCAGCTCCGGGACAGGGCTGAAGCTTTCTTT	CASSQLRDRAEAFF
TRBJ2-7	TRBD2	TRBV2	-	TGTGCCAGCAGGGGATGGTCTAGCGGGGGGGCCCGCGAGCAGTACTTC	CASRGWSSGGAREQYF
TRBJ1-1	TRBD1	TRBV6-5	-	TGTGCCAGCAGTATCCAGGGGGACACTGAAGCTTTCTTT	CASSIQGDTEAFF